This T cell receptor (beta chain) was captured in a study of neurological immune-mediated disorders. The sample holds many counts of this clonotype. Regarding time point: longitudinal time-point 3. The unsorted libraries originated from 2 million PBMCs kept at -80 C. The cDNA came from 5'RACE with 10-nucleotide random UMIs. TCRdb re-analysed the 5' RACE reads in MiXCR, keeping a single row per CDR3 protein. The sample includes under 130,000 distinct CDR3 sequences, roughly a tenth seen only once; the top ten take 3.1%. The CDR3 consists of 16 residues. After removal of 2 bases from V and 2 bases from J, the junction contained 7 bases not matched to a gene. Germline V CDR1 and CDR2: SGHRS, YFSETQ.

The clonotype originates from a female donor with HTLV-1-associated myelopathy (HAM/TSP). The V and J genes are TRBV5-1 and TRBJ2-3; 8 nucleotides agree with TRBD2. The sample consisted of PBMCs. As DNA, the CDR3 is TGCGCCAGCAGCTTCATGGCGGGGGGCCTCACAGATACGCAGTATTTT. Residues: CASSFMAGGLTDTQYF.